The T cell receptor beta chain under discussion was sequenced for a study of blood T cell repertoires in COVID-19. Study details: Acute and convalescent COVID-19 specimens originated in the United States, Italy and Spain. The cDNA or gDNA used as material had been derived from T cells, B-cell-depleted T cells, or PBMCs.

Germline-derived CDR1 and CDR2 are LGHNA and YNFKEQ. CDR3 size: 15 residues. V was pared by 1 base and J by 0 bases, with 7 bases between. Study processing details: Amplification with reference gene primers provided the estimates of nucleated cell counts. Sequenced by immunoSEQ multiplex PCR; TCRdb stores in-frame clones only, minus some. The V and J calls and clone size come from that table; D and trimming were worked out from the DNA. The sample includes about 140,000 clones, more than 60% of them seen just once. Source material: peripheral blood. The rearrangement links TRBV4-2 to TRBJ1-3, with D hard to call. The TCR comes from a woman in her 50s with active or convalescent COVID-19. The CDR3 reads CASSQGLSSGNTIYF. In nucleotides, the CDR3 is TGTGCCAGCAGCCAAGGACTGAGCTCTGGAAACACCATATATTTT.